The clone carrying this T cell receptor beta chain was detected once. The sample comes from a study of blood T cell repertoires in COVID-19. At the level of the study: The United States, Italy and Spain supplied acute and convalescent COVID-19 samples. PBMCs, B-cell-depleted T cells, or T cells were the source of the cDNA or gDNA that made up the material.

V was cut by 9 bases and J by 0 bases, with 11 bases left in between. Per the germline V gene, CDR1 is LNHDA and CDR2 is SQIVND (reference sequence). This CDR3 contains 14 residues. Source study methods: Researchers report that nucleated cell counts were estimated from reference gene primer amplification. Libraries were prepared by immunoSEQ multiplex PCR; TCRdb keeps only in-frame clonotypes and omits some of them. The DNA was the basis for D and trimming; V, J and clone size are from that table. The table includes approximately 200,000 clones, under 90% detected once. The rearrangement uses TRBV19 and TRBJ1-4, with unresolved D. This receptor was taken from a person aged 70 to 79 with COVID-19, enrolled during active disease. Sequencing was performed on peripheral blood. CDR3 DNA sequence: TGTGCCAGCAGATCAGGTGCAACTAATGAAAAACTGTTTTTT. Residues: CASRSGATNEKLFF.